The 9 T cell receptor beta chains below were found in one sample sequenced in a study of T cells in Graves' hyperthyroidism and ophthalmopathy. RNA transcripts provided the source from which TCR beta CDR3 regions were amplified. A set of HTBI primers served as the primers for a first-round RT-PCR of the TCR CDR3. TCRdb used MiXCR to reprocess the multiplex PCR reads, holding one entry per CDR3 protein. There are 350,000 or so distinct CDR3 sequences in the sample; 15% to 20% occur only once, and around 47% lies in the top ten. The sequenced sample was blood. The receptors were sampled from a woman aged 45 to 65 with Graves' hyperthyroidism.

This chain joins TRBV12-3 or TRBV12-4 and TRBJ2-2; D may be TRBD1 (6 bases). V was clipped by 5 bases and J by 6 bases, with 10 bases between them. CDR3 length equals 13 residues. The CDR3 here is CASSTGTPGELFF. Written as DNA, the CDR3 is TGTGCCAGCAGTACAGGGACCCCCGGGGAGCTGTTTTTT.

This clonotype was detected a few times. The rearrangement links TRBV7-9 to TRBJ1-1; no clear D. The CDR3 is 11 amino acids. Germline V gene sequence: CDR1 SEHNR, CDR2 FQNEAQ (reference sequence). V dropped 1 base and J dropped 11 bases, with 8 bases sitting between them. In DNA form, the CDR3 reads TGTGCCAGCAGCTTAGTTCAGGCGGCTTTCTTT. Encoded protein: CASSLVQAAFF.

This clonotype occurred many times. This chain joins TRBV30 and TRBJ2-7; 9 nucleotides line up with TRBD2. The V segment lost 3 bases and the J segment 2 bases; nucleotides outside the gene matches: 2. CDR3 length: 13 residues. Germline lookup yields CDR1 GTSNPN and CDR2 SVGIG (reference sequence). The CDR3 sequence is CAWRVAGAYEQYF. In DNA form, the CDR3 reads TGTGCCTGGAGAGTAGCGGGAGCCTACGAGCAGTACTTC.

Ten or more counts support this clonotype. The chain combines TRBV28 with TRBJ2-7; TRBD1 matches at 7 bases. This CDR3 spans 14 amino acids. The V gene's germline CDR1 is MDHEN and CDR2 SYDVKM. V trimming: 6 bases; J trimming: 6 bases; junction bases outside the gene matches: 11. The CDR3 reads CASRVTGSDSEQYF. DNA of the CDR3: TGTGCCAGCAGGGTGACAGGGTCTGACTCCGAGCAGTACTTC.

This clonotype was found many times. J is TRBJ2-6 and V is TRBV18; D is unresolved. The germline V and J ends were trimmed by 2 bases and 1 base, with 3 bases remaining between them. Germline values: CDR1 KGHSH, CDR2 LQKENI. The CDR3 runs 14 residues. CDR3 sequence reads: CASSPGSGANVLTF. The CDR3 DNA reads as TGTGCCAGCTCACCAGGGTCTGGGGCCAACGTCCTGACTTTC.

In this sample, this clonotype turned up many times. V gene TRBV20-1 combines with J gene TRBJ2-1, with 10 positions matching TRBD2. The trim removed 4 bases at V and 8 bases at J, leaving 14 bases unmatched. The germline V gene has CDR1 DFQATT and CDR2 SNEGSKA (reference sequence). The CDR3 has 16 amino acids. The CDR3 bases are TGCAGTGCTACGGATCCTAGCGGGAGTGGAGCGTATGAGCAGTTCTTC. Translated, it gives CSATDPSGSGAYEQFF.

This chain links TRBV20-1 with TRBJ2-1; 11 bases agree with TRBD2. Germline CDR1 DFQATT, CDR2 SNEGSKA (reference sequence). CDR3 size: 16 residues. Trimming at V came to 3 bases and at J to 7 bases, leaving 11 bases not matched to a gene. CDR3 sequence (DNA): TGCAGTGCTAGGTCATTAGCGGGAGGGCCGGGTAATGAGCAGTTCTTC. Translating gives CSARSLAGGPGNEQFF.

On this clonotype: A much more abundant neighbour one base away suggests this may be a read error. The chain links TRBV28 to TRBJ2-2, with TRBD1 as a possible D gene (5 bases). Between the trimmed V and J ends, which lost 11 bases and 3 bases, there was a span of 16 bases. Germline V gene lookup returns CDR1 MDHEN and CDR2 SYDVKM. The length of the CDR3 is 14 residues. The CDR3 nucleotides read TGTGCCGGCTCCCCCGCAGGGTACACCGGGGAGCTGTTTTTT. It specifies CAGSPAGYTGELFF.

This rearrangement joins TRBV5-5 to TRBJ1-6, with a tentative D call TRBD1 (6 bases). This CDR3 spans 14 amino acids. Trimming took off 4 bases at V and 6 bases at J, with 11 bases between the two ends. CDR1 SGHKS and CDR2 YYEKEE come from the germline V gene (reference sequence). The CDR3: CASSRRGGNSPLHF. The CDR3 DNA reads TGTGCCAGCAGCCGTAGGGGGGGTAATTCACCCCTCCACTTT.